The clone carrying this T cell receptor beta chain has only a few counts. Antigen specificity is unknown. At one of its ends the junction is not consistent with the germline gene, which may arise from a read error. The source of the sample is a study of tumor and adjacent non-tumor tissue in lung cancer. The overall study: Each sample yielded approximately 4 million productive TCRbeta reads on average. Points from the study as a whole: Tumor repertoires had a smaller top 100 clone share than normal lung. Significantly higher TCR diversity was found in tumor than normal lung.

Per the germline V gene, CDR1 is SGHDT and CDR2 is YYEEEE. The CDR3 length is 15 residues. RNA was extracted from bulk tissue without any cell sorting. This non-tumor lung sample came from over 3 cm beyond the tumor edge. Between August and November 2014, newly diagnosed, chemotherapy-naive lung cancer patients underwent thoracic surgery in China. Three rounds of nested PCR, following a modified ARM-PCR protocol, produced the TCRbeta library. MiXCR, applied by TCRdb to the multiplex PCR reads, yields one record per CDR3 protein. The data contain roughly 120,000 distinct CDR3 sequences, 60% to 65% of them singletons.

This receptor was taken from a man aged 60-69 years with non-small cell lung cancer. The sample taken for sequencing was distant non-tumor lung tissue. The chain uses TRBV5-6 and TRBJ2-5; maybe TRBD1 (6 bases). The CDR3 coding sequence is TGTGCCAGCAGCCCCCCCCGGGACAACCAAGAGACCCGGTACTTC. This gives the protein CASSPPRDNQETRYF.